This TCR beta chain was retrieved from a study of cytomegalovirus exposure and HLA in healthy donors. Study overall: An analysis done earlier identified fewer than 140 million unique TCR beta sequences from about 179 million T cells. Study-wide points: The authors later linked a missense DCLRE1C variant to TCR beta V- and J-gene trimming. Confirmation was obtained in vitro that a few CMV-associated chains are specific for CMV antigens.

In germline, CDR1 is SGHRS, CDR2 YFSETQ. CDR3 length: 15 residues. The V end lost 4 bases, the J end lost 3 bases, and 13 bases lay between the germline ends. Points on this clone: Antigen unknown.

Primers: 60 Vbeta forward and 13 Jbeta reverse. In the source study's methods: In a later analysis, of about 80 million unique beta chains, roughly 9.9 million appeared in at least two donors. Data came from immunoSEQ multiplex PCR; TCRdb stores just in-frame clones and leaves some out. V and J calls and clone size come straight from that table; D and trimming were deduced from the DNA. The repertoire holds 95,000 to 150,000 clones, with 81% as singletons. This sequence originates from a man aged 18 to 29 in good health and CMV-seropositive. The sample consisted of PBMCs. J is TRBJ2-2 and V is TRBV5-1; D gene uncertain. The CDR3 is CASSLGGVDTGELFF. The CDR3 region has the DNA TGCGCCAGCAGCCTGGGCGGCGTCGACACCGGGGAGCTGTTTTTT.